This entry features one T cell receptor (beta chain) sequence. No cognate antigen has been identified for it. Qualities for individual bases were not recorded, and no much larger clone is one base off. This sample was taken from a study of blood T cell repertoires in COVID-19 (dated by TCRdb to 2020 to 2021). At the level of the whole study: Samples covering the acute and convalescent phases of COVID-19 were provided by collaborators in the United States, Italy and Spain. The material from the prospective study consisted of cDNA or gDNA derived from T cells, B-cell-depleted T cells, or PBMCs. The dataset comprised deeply sampled blood TCRbeta repertoires from subjects exposed to, actively infected with, or recovered from COVID-19. A freely available public database, intended as a resource for researchers studying the immune response to SARS-CoV-2, is where the repertoires were released. Samples were obtained from the ongoing ImmuneRACE study (first 160 participants) and from some 1,200 subjects provided by 6 global collaborators. The sample metadata nearly always contained a de-identified subject ID, COVID-19 status, age in years and sex. HLA class I and class II types, where available, came from metadata supplied by the sample provider rather than from assay-based typing.

Taken from cysteine to phenylalanine, the CDR3 has 15 residues. The read is trimmed to its CDR3 DNA, 45 bases read in frame from base 1. The immunoSEQ Assay, a bias-controlled multiplex PCR, was used to amplify TCRbeta CDR3 regions from genomic DNA. On the study's bioinformatics: The number of nucleated cells in each sample was estimated by amplification of reference gene primers within the assay. Sequence reads were collapsed and filtered to measure the absolute abundance of every unique TCRbeta CDR3 rearrangement. For each sample, productive Simpson clonality was calculated by taking the square root of Simpson's diversity index across productive rearrangements. The immuneACCESS repertoire file appears here via TCRdb, limited to in-frame rearrangements. These files lack a portion of the clones; in checked studies, under half of the deficit traces to unresolved V genes, and the cause of the others is not known. The V and J calls and clone size are taken from that table; D and trimming were inferred from the DNA. This sample lists approximately 140,000 clones; more than 70% were detected once. Together, the top ten hold 13% of the sample.

Each collaborating institution followed its own protocols to collect whole blood in K2EDTA tubes. Collaborator samples were shipped for TCRbeta analysis as frozen whole blood, isolated PBMCs, or DNA extracted from either sample type. General conclusions and limits of the study: The quantity of clinical and demographic metadata differed by source and by participant and was supplied without curation.

This TCR was recovered from a man in his sixties with active or convalescent COVID-19. The sequenced sample consisted of peripheral blood. Recombination connected TRBV1 to TRBJ1-1. TRBV1 constitutes a pseudogene. CDR3 loop: CTSSQDIFPNTEAFF. Read as DNA, the sequence is TGCACCAGCAGCCAAGATATTTTTCCGAACACTGAAGCTTTCTTT.